One T cell receptor (beta chain) is described in this entry. CDR3 size: 14 residues. Looked up from germline, CDR1 is SGDLS and CDR2 is YYNGEE. Trimming shortened V by 0 bases and J by 3 bases, and 10 bases separated the two germline ends. TCRdb's table, derived via immunoSEQ multiplex PCR, lists solely in-frame clones and lacks some. The repertoire holds 35,000 to 50,000 clones, with approximately 90% as singletons. The entry originates in a study of PD-L1 blockade in urothelial cancer. Across the study: Individuals in the cohort had been given 0 to 3 earlier chemotherapy regimens. Blood drawn 3 weeks (second dose) and 6 weeks after treatment start was analyzed. Blood-derived samples held a median approximately 140,000 T cells.

This TCR came from a woman in her fifties or sixties with urothelial cancer. The sequences come from PBMCs, collected around atezolizumab (anti-PD-L1) treatment. The J gene is TRBJ2-7, the V gene TRBV9, with D unresolved. Here the CDR3 DNA reads TGTGCCAGCAGCGTAGACTCGCGGAACTACGAGCAGTACTTC. Its translation is CASSVDSRNYEQYF. The full variable domain, its missing parts supplied by reference TRBV9 and TRBJ2-7, is DSGVTQTPKHLITATGQRVTLRCSPRSGDLSVYWYQQSLDQGLQFLIQYYNGEERAKGNILERFSAQQFPDLHSELNLSSLELGDSALYFCASSVDSRNYEQYFGPGTRLTVT.